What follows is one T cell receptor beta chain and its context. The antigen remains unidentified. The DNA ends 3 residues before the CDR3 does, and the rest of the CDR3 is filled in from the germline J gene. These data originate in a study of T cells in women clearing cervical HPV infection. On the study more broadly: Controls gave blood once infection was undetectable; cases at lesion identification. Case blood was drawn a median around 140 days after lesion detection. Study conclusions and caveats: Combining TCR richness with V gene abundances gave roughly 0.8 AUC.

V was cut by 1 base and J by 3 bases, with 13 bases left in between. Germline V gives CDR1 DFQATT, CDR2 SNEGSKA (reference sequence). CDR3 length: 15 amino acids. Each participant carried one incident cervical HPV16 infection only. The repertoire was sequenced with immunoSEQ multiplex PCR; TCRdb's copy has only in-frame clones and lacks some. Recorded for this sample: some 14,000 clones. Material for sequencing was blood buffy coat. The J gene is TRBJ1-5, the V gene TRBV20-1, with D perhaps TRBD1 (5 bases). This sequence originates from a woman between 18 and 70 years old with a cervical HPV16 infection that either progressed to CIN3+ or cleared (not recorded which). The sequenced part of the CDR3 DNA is TGCAGTGCTAGAGGCTTGGGGCAGTTCAATCAGCCC. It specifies CSARGLGQFNQP. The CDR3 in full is CSARGLGQFNQPQHF.